This TCR beta chain was sequenced in a study of cytomegalovirus exposure and HLA in healthy donors. Study-wide results and caveats: Per a later analysis, HLA-associated TCR beta chains showed more clonal expansion than other, equally common TCR beta chains.

The ends lost 7 bases at V and 1 base at J; junction bases unmatched: 6. Germline lookup yields CDR1 SNHLY and CDR2 FYNNEI. The CDR3 is made up of 15 amino acids. The PCR made use of 60 Vbeta and 13 Jbeta primers. Method: immunoSEQ multiplex PCR; TCRdb's copy keeps in-frame clones and lacks some. The data show roughly 150,000 clones, with roughly 80% seen just once and around 11% held by the top ten. Remarks on this clone: Its antigen is not known.

The rearrangement uses TRBV2 and TRBJ2-2; 7 positions agree with TRBD2. This TCR came from a man aged 18 to 35 in good health and CMV-seropositive. Sequences were obtained from PBMCs. CDR3 loop: CASMRERGNTGELFF. The CDR3 coding sequence is TGTGCCAGCATGCGGGAGCGGGGGAACACCGGGGAGCTGTTTTTT. The full variable domain, rest sourced from reference TRBV2 and TRBJ2-2, is EPEVTQTPSHQVTQMGQEVILRCVPISNHLYFYWYRQILGQKVEFLVSFYNNEISEKSEIFDDQFSVERPDGSNFTLKIRSTKLEDSAMYFCASMRERGNTGELFFGEGSRLTVL.